These 19 T cell receptor beta chains came from one sample sequenced in a study of cytomegalovirus exposure and HLA in healthy donors. The PCR ran on 60 Vbeta and 13 Jbeta primers. Data came from immunoSEQ multiplex PCR; TCRdb stores just in-frame clones and leaves some out. The sample holds fewer than 250,000 clones, around 80% seen once. Sequencing used PBMCs. The receptors originated from a man aged 30 to 39 in good health and CMV-seronegative.

In its sample, this clone was seen once. This chain connects TRBV28 to TRBJ2-5; 9 nucleotides match TRBD1. The CDR3 spans 15 residues. Germline V gives CDR1 MDHEN, CDR2 SYDVKM. The ends lost 5 bases at V and 0 bases at J; junction bases unmatched: 4. CDR3 loop: CASSGTGRYQETQYF. CDR3 nucleotides: TGTGCCAGCAGTGGGACAGGGAGGTACCAAGAGACCCAGTACTTC.

V is TRBV11-3 and J is TRBJ2-3; 12 bases map to TRBD2. The CDR3 length is 18 residues. The germline gives CDR1 SGHNT, CDR2 YENEEA. J gave up 0 bases and V 5 bases, and 9 bases lay outside the gene matches. CDR3 amino acids: CASSLGASGGASTDTQYF. CDR3 DNA: TGTGCCAGCAGCCTGGGAGCTAGCGGGGGGGCTAGCACAGATACGCAGTATTTT.

This rearrangement joins TRBV4-3 to TRBJ1-1; D is unclear. CDR1 is LGHNA and CDR2 is YSLEER in the germline V gene. V was clipped by 0 bases and J by 1 base, with 9 bases between them. CDR3 size: 15 residues. The CDR3 nucleotides are TGCGCCAGCAGCCAAGATCTTAGTAGGAACACTGAAGCTTTCTTT. This sequence encodes CASSQDLSRNTEAFF.

The chain recombines TRBV4-1 with TRBJ2-7; D might be TRBD2 (5 bases). The CDR3 is made up of 13 amino acids. V was pared by 3 bases and J by 3 bases, with 9 bases between. Germline V gene sequence: CDR1 MGHRA, CDR2 YSYEKL. The CDR3 loop is CASSQPGIYEQYF. As DNA, the CDR3 is TGCGCCAGCAGCCAGCCCGGGATCTACGAGCAGTACTTC.

The CDR3 protein is CASSVEAGGLAGGREQFF. The CDR3 bases are TGTGCCAGCAGCGTAGAGGCAGGGGGACTAGCGGGGGGGCGTGAGCAGTTCTTC. The V gene is TRBV9, the J gene TRBJ2-1; 16 bases are a match to TRBD2. Looked up from germline, CDR1 is SGDLS and CDR2 is YYNGEE. CDR3 length: 18 residues. V lost 0 bases to trimming and J lost 9 bases; unmatched junction nucleotides: 9.

The chain is built from TRBV19 and TRBJ2-3; the match to TRBD2 covers 9 bases. The CDR3 contains 17 residues. The J segment lost 6 bases and the V segment lost 3 bases, leaving 13 bases of the junction unmatched. The germline V gene encodes CDR1 LNHDA and CDR2 SQIVND (reference sequence). CDR3 region: CASSIPTAGGGRDTQYF. The CDR3 DNA sequence: TGTGCCAGTAGTATCCCAACAGCGGGGGGCGGGAGGGATACGCAGTATTTT.

In this sample, this clone turned up a few times. The CDR3 reads CASRANEQFF. CDR3 in DNA: TGTGCCAGCAGGGCTAATGAGCAGTTCTTC. V and J are TRBV25-1 and TRBJ2-1; no reliable D call. CDR1 is MGHDK and CDR2 is SYGVNS in the germline V gene. The CDR3 extends over 10 amino acids. V was shortened by 6 bases and J by 7 bases, with 4 bases between the two germline ends.

The CDR3, as DNA: TGTGCCAGCAGCGCGCGCCCCCCGGGACAGGCTTATAGTGAGCAGTTCTTC. Encoded protein: CASSARPPGQAYSEQFF. V and J are TRBV7-2 and TRBJ2-1; TRBD1 matches 8 bases. CDR3 length equals 17 residues. V was clipped by 5 bases and J by 9 bases; unmatched bases: 18. Germline CDR1 reads SGHTA; CDR2 reads FQGNSA.

The chain carries TRBV6-5 and TRBJ2-7, with 8 nucleotides matching TRBD2. The CDR3 has 14 amino acids. V gave up 5 bases and J gave up 6 bases; unmatched junction bases: 9. Germline CDR1 MNHEY, CDR2 SVGAGI. The CDR3 DNA reads TGTGCCAGCAGTGCGGGAGGCCCGAGGGTCGAGCAGTACTTC. As protein: CASSAGGPRVEQYF.

This chain uses TRBV28 with TRBJ2-5; D ambiguous. The CDR3 runs 9 residues. Looked up from germline, CDR1 is MDHEN and CDR2 is SYDVKM. The CDR3 here is CAVGETQYF. In DNA form, the CDR3 reads TGTGCGGTCGGGGAGACCCAGTACTTC.

The chain carries TRBV19 and TRBJ2-3; 7 nucleotides agree with TRBD2. Germline lookup yields CDR1 LNHDA and CDR2 SQIVND (reference sequence). The V and J ends lost 3 bases and 0 bases, in that order; junction bases with no gene match: 3. The CDR3 loop spans 15 amino acids. The CDR3 bases are TGTGCCAGTAGTATTCGCGGGGGAAGCACAGATACGCAGTATTTT. It yields the protein CASSIRGGSTDTQYF.

This sequence joins TRBV9 and TRBJ2-4, with 10 bases that match TRBD2. The CDR3 loop spans 22 amino acids. The germline CDR1 and CDR2 sequences are SGDLS and YYNGEE. J lost 9 bases, V lost 0 bases, and 27 bases had no gene match. The CDR3 DNA is TGTGCCAGCAGCGTAGGAAGTTTAGAGCGGGGGGGACTACCTTCCCGGGTGTCCATTCAGTACTTC. Translated, it gives CASSVGSLERGGLPSRVSIQYF.

This rearrangement joins TRBV6-5 to TRBJ2-7; D is uncertain. Germline V lookup: CDR1 MNHEY, CDR2 SVGAGI. Trimming took 0 bases from V and 3 from J, leaving 9 bases between them. The CDR3 consists of 14 residues. The CDR3 DNA sequence: TGTGCCAGCAGTTACTCAATAACGGGCTACGAGCAGTACTTC. It yields the protein CASSYSITGYEQYF.

V gene TRBV5-6 combines with J gene TRBJ2-7, with 8 bases identical to TRBD1. Trimming cost V 5 bases and J 0 bases; bases outside gene matches: 4. From germline, CDR1 is SGHDT and CDR2 YYEEEE. CDR3 size: 14 residues. The CDR3 bases are TGTGCCAGCAGAAGGACAGGGTACTCCTACGAGCAGTACTTC. It codes for CASRRTGYSYEQYF.

The V and J genes are TRBV5-1 and TRBJ1-3; D is unclear. The ends were cut back, 0 bases at V and 0 bases at J, with 10 bases in the middle. The germline gives CDR1 SGHRS, CDR2 YFSETQ. This CDR3 region has 16 residues. For the CDR3, the DNA is TGCGCCAGCAGCTTGGCCCCCGCTAACTCTGGAAACACCATATATTTT. Protein: CASSLAPANSGNTIYF.

Worth noting for this clone: The identical CDR3 is also encoded by other nucleotide sequences in the sample. The CDR3 protein is CSAADSWSEAFF. CDR3 DNA: TGCAGCGCCGCGGACAGTTGGTCTGAAGCTTTCTTT. The rearrangement links TRBV29-1 to TRBJ1-1; maybe TRBD1 (6 bases). V was pared by 7 bases and J by 6 bases, with 15 bases between. The germline V gene has CDR1 SQVTM and CDR2 ANQGSEA. The CDR3 covers 12 residues. The full variable domain, in which reference TRBV29-1 and TRBJ1-1 provide the parts outside the CDR3, is SAVISQKPSRDICQRGTSLTIQCQVDSQVTMMFWYRQQPGQSLTLIATANQGSEATYESGFVIDKFPISRPNLTFSTLTVSNMSPEDSSIYLCSAADSWSEAFFGQGTRLTVV.

The V gene is TRBV15, the J gene TRBJ1-2, with 11 bases matching TRBD1. CDR1 is LNHNV, CDR2 YYDKDF, per germline (reference sequence). V was clipped by 4 bases and J by 4 bases; unmatched bases: 5. This CDR3 has 15 amino acids. CDR3 residues: CATSTGQGAGYGYTF. The CDR3 DNA reads as TGTGCCACCAGCACCGGACAGGGGGCTGGCTATGGCTACACCTTC.

The chain uses TRBV5-4 and TRBJ2-3; 8 nucleotides line up with TRBD1. The CDR3 contains 14 residues. Trimming at V came to 4 bases and at J to 3 bases, leaving 4 bases not matched to a gene. Germline lookup yields CDR1 SGHNT and CDR2 YYREEE (reference sequence). The CDR3 nucleotides are TGTGCCAGCAGCCAGGACAGGGTAACAGATACGCAGTATTTT. This encodes CASSQDRVTDTQYF.

The chain recombines TRBV25-1 with TRBJ1-2, with 8 bases lining up with TRBD1. After removal of 2 bases from V and 8 bases from J, the junction contained 13 bases not matched to a gene. The CDR3 runs 16 residues. From germline, CDR1 is MGHDK and CDR2 SYGVNS. This chain's CDR3 is CASSEGQGLVGEGYTF. CDR3 nucleotide sequence: TGTGCCAGCAGTGAAGGACAGGGCTTAGTCGGGGAGGGCTACACCTTC.